A single sample is the source of the 9 T cell receptor beta chains below, sequenced in a study of blood T cell repertoires in COVID-19. Only in-frame clones appear in the TCRdb table, and some are missing; sequencing was by immunoSEQ multiplex PCR. The data contain more than 85,000 clones, about 72% of them singletons. The sequenced sample was peripheral blood. The receptors were gathered from a man in his 60s with active or convalescent COVID-19.

J is TRBJ2-7 and V is TRBV5-1, with D possibly being TRBD1 (5 bases). Per the germline V gene, CDR1 is SGHRS and CDR2 is YFSETQ. This CDR3 is built from 13 residues. The V end was cut by 3 bases, the J end by 2 bases, with 9 bases between. The CDR3 sequence is CASSSRQTYEQYF. CDR3 coding DNA: TGCGCCAGCAGCTCAAGACAGACCTACGAGCAGTACTTC. The variable domain in full, completed from reference TRBV5-1 and TRBJ2-7, reads KAGVTQTPRYLIKTRGQQVTLSCSPISGHRSVSWYQQTPGQGLQFLFEYFSETQRNKGNFPGRFSGRQFSNSRSEMNVSTLELGDSALYLCASSSRQTYEQYFGPGTRLTVT.

The chain links TRBV29-1 to TRBJ2-7, with D perhaps matching TRBD1 (6 bases). The CDR3 runs to 14 residues. CDR1 SQVTM and CDR2 ANQGSEA come from the germline V gene. V was clipped by 7 bases and J by 4 bases, with 20 bases between them. CDR3 DNA: TGCAGCGCCAACCTGGGGGCAGGGTTGTACGAGCAGTACTTC. This codes for CSANLGAGLYEQYF.

V is TRBV9 and J is TRBJ1-4; 9 bases are shared with TRBD1. Germline CDR1 reads SGDLS; CDR2 reads YYNGEE. The length of the CDR3 is 15 residues. V dropped 3 bases and J dropped 7; count of bases not matched to a gene: 7. CDR3 DNA sequence: TGTGCCAGCAGCGCTACAGGGGGCGCGGGTGAAAAACTGTTTTTT. Protein: CASSATGGAGEKLFF.

The CDR3 spells CATSRGGRFTEKLFF. CDR3 in DNA: TGTGCCACCAGCAGAGGGGGCAGGTTTACCGAAAAACTGTTTTTT. The chain uses TRBV15 and TRBJ1-4; D perhaps matches TRBD1 (5 bases). The V gene's germline CDR1 is LNHNV and CDR2 YYDKDF (reference sequence). The V gene lost 1 base and the J gene lost 8 bases, with 14 bases spanning the gap. This CDR3 is built from 15 residues.

This clone turned up a few times. This chain connects TRBV5-4 to TRBJ2-6, with a possible D match to TRBD1 (6 bases). From germline, CDR1 is SGHNT and CDR2 YYREEE (reference sequence). The CDR3 is 17 amino acids. V was clipped by 4 bases and J by 0 bases, with 14 bases between them. DNA for the CDR3: TGTGCCAGCAGCATGGGGACATCTCGCTCTGGGGCCAACGTCCTGACTTTC. Translation gives CASSMGTSRSGANVLTF.

This chain connects TRBV28 to TRBJ2-5; 7 bases line up with TRBD2. The V and J ends lost 2 bases and 6 bases, in that order; junction bases with no gene match: 6. The CDR3 spans 14 residues. Germline CDR1 reads MDHEN; CDR2 reads SYDVKM. The CDR3: CASSLAGDIKTQYF. CDR3 sequence (DNA): TGTGCCAGCAGTTTAGCGGGAGATATAAAGACCCAGTACTTC.

V gene TRBV4-1 combines with J gene TRBJ1-4; the D is unclear. Deletions cut 3 bases from V and 8 bases from J, with 10 bases between. This CDR3 is built from 13 residues. Germline loops: CDR1 MGHRA, CDR2 YSYEKL. CDR3: CASSQRVWEKLFF. The CDR3 coding sequence is TGCGCCAGCAGCCAGAGGGTATGGGAAAAACTGTTTTTT.

This rearrangement joins TRBV23-1 to TRBJ1-3; TRBD1 might be the D (5 bases). TRBV23-1 is an ORF, and what it does is uncertain. There are 18 residues in the CDR3. V was pared by 3 bases and J by 3 bases, with 21 bases between. This CDR3 reads CASSHRGQDMLHGNTIYF. The CDR3 DNA sequence: TGCGCCAGCAGTCACAGAGGTCAGGACATGTTACATGGAAACACCATATATTTT.

This CDR3 reads CASSGDRGNSPLHF. The CDR3, as DNA: TGTGCCAGCTCCGGAGACAGGGGTAATTCACCCCTCCACTTT. The chain links TRBV18 to TRBJ1-6; 8 bases map to TRBD1. CDR3 length equals 14 residues. Germline trimming cut 6 bases from V and 6 bases from J; bases unmatched to any gene: 4. The V gene's germline CDR1 is KGHSH and CDR2 LQKENI.